The entry below gives a single TCR beta chain sequence along with its context. The data stem from a study of blood T cell repertoires in COVID-19. Study summary: Acute and convalescent COVID-19 samples came from the United States, Italy and Spain.

Participants' reported clinical history set cohort assignment. The junction had 7 bases not matched to a gene; V was cut back by 0 bases and J by 3 bases. Germline lookup yields CDR1 SGHNT and CDR2 YYREEE (reference sequence). The CDR3 is 17 amino acids. In the authors' methods: Amplifying reference gene primers gave estimates of nucleated cell counts. Libraries were prepared by immunoSEQ multiplex PCR; TCRdb keeps only in-frame clonotypes and omits some of them. V, J and clone size reflect that table, while D and trimming were determined from the DNA. Here the sample spans about 400,000 clones, about 85% being singletons.

The sample comprised PBMCs or T cells enriched from blood (not recorded which). The clonotype originates from a woman in her late teens or twenties with acute COVID-19. J is TRBJ2-3 and V is TRBV5-4; 10 positions match TRBD2. CDR3 DNA sequence: TGTGCCAGCAGCTTGGCGGGGCTAGCGGGAGTGACAGATACGCAGTATTTT. It codes for CASSLAGLAGVTDTQYF.